What follows is one T cell receptor beta chain and its context. No antigen is known for it. The data are from a study of shared clonotypes between healthy human individuals. Study overall: Those who served as donors were two women and a few men between the ages of 18 and 49.

The protocol was immunoSEQ multiplex PCR, while the TCRdb copy is restricted to in-frame clones and leaves out a portion. The profile shows some 650,000 clones, roughly 97% of them singletons. V shed 0 bases and J 8 bases; nucleotides not matched to a gene: 7. Germline loops: CDR1 MGHRA, CDR2 YSYEKL. This CDR3 has 15 residues. Study-wide points: The study found about 5% of naive CD4 clonotypes shared across several donors. Non-shared clonotypes displayed generation probabilities falling below those of clonotypes present in all four donors.

Splitting of CD4+ cells produced CD45RA+ naive and CD45RA-negative memory subsets. This chain links TRBV4-1 with TRBJ1-5; TRBD1 matches 7 bases. This clonotype was obtained from a woman in her twenties or thirties in good health. Sequencing input: naive CD4+ T cells sorted from blood. The subset here: CD45RA+ positively selected. DNA of the CDR3: TGCGCCAGCAGCCAAGATGCAGGGGGTAGTAAGCCCCAGCATTTT. It yields the protein CASSQDAGGSKPQHF.